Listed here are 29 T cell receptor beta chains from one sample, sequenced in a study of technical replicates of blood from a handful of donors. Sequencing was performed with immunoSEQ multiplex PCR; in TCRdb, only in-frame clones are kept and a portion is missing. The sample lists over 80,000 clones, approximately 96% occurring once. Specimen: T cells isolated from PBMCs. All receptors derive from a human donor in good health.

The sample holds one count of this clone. CDR3 coding DNA: TGTGCCAGCTCACCAGACAGGTGGAAGCCCCAGCATTTT. Amino acids: CASSPDRWKPQHF. The V call is TRBV18, the J call TRBJ1-5; tentatively, D is TRBD1 (6 bases). This CDR3 comprises 13 residues. Between the trimmed V and J ends, which lost 2 bases and 8 bases, there was a span of 10 bases. Germline CDR1 is KGHSH and CDR2 is LQKENI. The full variable domain, rest sourced from reference TRBV18 and TRBJ1-5, is NAGVMQNPRHLVRRRGQEARLRCSPMKGHSHVYWYRQLPEEGLKFMVYLQKENIIDESGMPKERFSAEFPKEGPSILRIQQVVRGDSAAYFCASSPDRWKPQHFGDGTRLSIL.

The CDR3 spells CASSLAQGDNEKLFF. Written as DNA, the CDR3 is TGCGCCAGCAGCTTGGCTCAGGGTGATAATGAAAAACTGTTTTTT. The chain has TRBV5-1 and TRBJ1-4; D is possibly TRBD1 (5 bases). The CDR3 sequence is 15 residues long. The germline V gene has CDR1 SGHRS and CDR2 YFSETQ. Trimming stripped 0 bases from V and 4 bases from J, with 10 bases between.

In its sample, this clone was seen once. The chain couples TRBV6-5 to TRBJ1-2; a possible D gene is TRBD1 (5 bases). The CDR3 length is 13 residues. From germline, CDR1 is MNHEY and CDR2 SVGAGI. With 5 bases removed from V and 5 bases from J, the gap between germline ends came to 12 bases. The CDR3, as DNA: TGTGCCAGCAGTCCGGACATCGAGTATGGCTACACCTTC. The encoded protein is CASSPDIEYGYTF.

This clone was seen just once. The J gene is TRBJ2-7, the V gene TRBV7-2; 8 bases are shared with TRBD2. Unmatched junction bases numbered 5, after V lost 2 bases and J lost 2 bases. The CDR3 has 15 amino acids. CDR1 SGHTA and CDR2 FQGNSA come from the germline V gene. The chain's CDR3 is CASSLRGLVTYEQYF. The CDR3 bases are TGTGCCAGCAGCTTAAGGGGACTAGTTACCTACGAGCAGTACTTC.

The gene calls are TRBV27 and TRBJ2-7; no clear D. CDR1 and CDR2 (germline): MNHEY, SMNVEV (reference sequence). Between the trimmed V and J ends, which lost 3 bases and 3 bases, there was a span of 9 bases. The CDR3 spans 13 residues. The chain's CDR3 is CASSFNSNYEQYF. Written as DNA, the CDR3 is TGTGCCAGCAGTTTTAACTCCAACTACGAGCAGTACTTC.

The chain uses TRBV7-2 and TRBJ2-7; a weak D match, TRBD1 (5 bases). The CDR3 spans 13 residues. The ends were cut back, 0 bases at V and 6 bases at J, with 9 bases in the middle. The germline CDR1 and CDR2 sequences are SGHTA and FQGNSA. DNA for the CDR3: TGTGCCAGCAGCTTAGCGGTTAGGGGCGAGCAGTACTTC. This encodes CASSLAVRGEQYF. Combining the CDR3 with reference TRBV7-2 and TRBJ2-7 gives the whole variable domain GAGVSQSPSNKVTEKGKDVELRCDPISGHTALYWYRQSLGQGLEFLIYFQGNSAPDKSGLPSDRFSAERTGGSVSTLTIQRTQQEDSAVYLCASSLAVRGEQYFGPGTRLTVT.

The DNA for the CDR3 is TGCGCCAGCGCACGGGTTAGCGGGAGTGAGACCTACGAGCAGTACTTC. The encoded protein is CASARVSGSETYEQYF. V and J are TRBV5-1 and TRBJ2-7; 9 bases map to TRBD2. J was trimmed by 2 bases and V by 7 bases; bases with no gene match: 13. CDR1 is SGHRS and CDR2 is YFSETQ in the germline V gene. The CDR3 is 16 residues long.

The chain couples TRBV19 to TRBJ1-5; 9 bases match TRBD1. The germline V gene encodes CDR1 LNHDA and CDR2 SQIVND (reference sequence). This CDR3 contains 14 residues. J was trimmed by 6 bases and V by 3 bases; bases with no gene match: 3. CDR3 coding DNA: TGTGCCAGTAGTATGGGACAGGGAGGTCAGCCCCAGCATTTT. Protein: CASSMGQGGQPQHF.

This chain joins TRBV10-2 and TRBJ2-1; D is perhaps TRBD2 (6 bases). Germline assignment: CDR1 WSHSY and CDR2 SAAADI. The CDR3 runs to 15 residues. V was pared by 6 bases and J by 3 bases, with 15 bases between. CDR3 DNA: TGCGCCAGCAGCGCCGGGACTGGGTTCTACAATGAGCAGTTCTTC. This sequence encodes CASSAGTGFYNEQFF.

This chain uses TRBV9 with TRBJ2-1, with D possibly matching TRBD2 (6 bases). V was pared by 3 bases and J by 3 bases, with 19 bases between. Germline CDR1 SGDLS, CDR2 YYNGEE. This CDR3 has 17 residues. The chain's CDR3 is CASSARSTGEYYNEQFF. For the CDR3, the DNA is TGTGCCAGCAGCGCTAGGAGTACGGGGGAATACTACAATGAGCAGTTCTTC.

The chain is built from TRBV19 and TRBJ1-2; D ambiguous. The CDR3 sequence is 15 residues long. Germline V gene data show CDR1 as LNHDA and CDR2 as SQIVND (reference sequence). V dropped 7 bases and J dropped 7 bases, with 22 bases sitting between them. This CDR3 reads CASKRGHTSLTGYTF. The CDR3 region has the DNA TGTGCCAGTAAGAGAGGGCACACAAGTCTTACTGGCTACACCTTC.

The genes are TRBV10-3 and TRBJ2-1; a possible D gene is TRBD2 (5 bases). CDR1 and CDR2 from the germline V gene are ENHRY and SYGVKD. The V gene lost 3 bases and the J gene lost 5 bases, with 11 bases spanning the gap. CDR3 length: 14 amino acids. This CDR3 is CAISDSGMNNEQFF. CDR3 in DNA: TGTGCCATCAGTGACTCCGGGATGAACAATGAGCAGTTCTTC.

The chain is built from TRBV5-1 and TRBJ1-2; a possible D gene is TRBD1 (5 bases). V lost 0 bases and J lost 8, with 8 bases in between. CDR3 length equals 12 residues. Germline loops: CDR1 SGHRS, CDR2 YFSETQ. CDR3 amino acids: CASSLEGYGYTF. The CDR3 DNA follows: TGCGCCAGCAGCTTGGAGGGGTACGGCTACACCTTC. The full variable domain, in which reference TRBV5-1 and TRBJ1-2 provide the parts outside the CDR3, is KAGVTQTPRYLIKTRGQQVTLSCSPISGHRSVSWYQQTPGQGLQFLFEYFSETQRNKGNFPGRFSGRQFSNSRSEMNVSTLELGDSALYLCASSLEGYGYTFGSGTRLTVV.

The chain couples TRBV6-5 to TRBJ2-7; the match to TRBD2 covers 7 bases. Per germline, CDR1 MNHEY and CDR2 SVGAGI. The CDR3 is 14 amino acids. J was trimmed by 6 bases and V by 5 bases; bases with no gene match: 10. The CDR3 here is CASSRGGITPEQYF. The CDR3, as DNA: TGTGCCAGCAGTCGGGGAGGGATTACACCCGAGCAGTACTTC.

This CDR3 reads CASSVQDSSYEQYF. CDR3 coding DNA: TGTGCCAGCAGCGTCCAGGATTCCTCCTACGAGCAGTACTTC. The V and J genes are TRBV9 and TRBJ2-7; D is undetermined. Between the trimmed V and J ends, which lost 2 bases and 0 bases, there was a span of 9 bases. The CDR3 has 14 residues. Germline V lookup: CDR1 SGDLS, CDR2 YYNGEE.

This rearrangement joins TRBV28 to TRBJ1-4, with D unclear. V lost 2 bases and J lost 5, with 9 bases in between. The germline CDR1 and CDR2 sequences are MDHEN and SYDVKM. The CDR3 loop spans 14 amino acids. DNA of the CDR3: TGTGCCAGCAGTTTAGAACAGTCGAATGAAAAACTGTTTTTT. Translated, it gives CASSLEQSNEKLFF. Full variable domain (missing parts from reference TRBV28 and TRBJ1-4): DVKVTQSSRYLVKRTGEKVFLECVQDMDHENMFWYRQDPGLGLRLIYFSYDVKMKEKGDIPEGYSVSREKKERFSLILESASTNQTSMYLCASSLEQSNEKLFFGSGTQLSVL.

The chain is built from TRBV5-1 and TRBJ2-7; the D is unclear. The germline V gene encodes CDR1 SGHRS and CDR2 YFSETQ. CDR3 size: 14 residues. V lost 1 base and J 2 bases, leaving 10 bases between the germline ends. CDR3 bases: TGCGCCAGCAGCTTGCGGCCAGAGGCCTACGAGCAGTACTTC. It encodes CASSLRPEAYEQYF. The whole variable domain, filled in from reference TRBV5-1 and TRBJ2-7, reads KAGVTQTPRYLIKTRGQQVTLSCSPISGHRSVSWYQQTPGQGLQFLFEYFSETQRNKGNFPGRFSGRQFSNSRSEMNVSTLELGDSALYLCASSLRPEAYEQYFGPGTRLTVT.

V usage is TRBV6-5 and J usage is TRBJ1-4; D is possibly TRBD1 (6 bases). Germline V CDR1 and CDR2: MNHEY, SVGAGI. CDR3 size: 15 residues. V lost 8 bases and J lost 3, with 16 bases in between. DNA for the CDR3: TGTGCCAGCCAGGACAGTTCCCTGGCTAATGAAAAACTGTTTTTT. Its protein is CASQDSSLANEKLFF.

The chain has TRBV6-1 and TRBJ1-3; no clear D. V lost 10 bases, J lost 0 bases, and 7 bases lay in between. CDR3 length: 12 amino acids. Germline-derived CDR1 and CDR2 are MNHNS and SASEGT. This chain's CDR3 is CATFPSGNTIYF. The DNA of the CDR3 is TGTGCCACCTTCCCCTCTGGAAACACCATATATTTT.

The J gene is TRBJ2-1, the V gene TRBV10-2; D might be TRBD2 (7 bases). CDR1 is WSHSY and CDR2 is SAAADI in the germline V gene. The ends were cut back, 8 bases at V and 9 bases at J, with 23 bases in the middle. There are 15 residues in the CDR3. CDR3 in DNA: TGCGCCAGCGTAAGAGGGGGGGGGCTCGAAGGTGAGCAGTTCTTC. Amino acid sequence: CASVRGGGLEGEQFF.

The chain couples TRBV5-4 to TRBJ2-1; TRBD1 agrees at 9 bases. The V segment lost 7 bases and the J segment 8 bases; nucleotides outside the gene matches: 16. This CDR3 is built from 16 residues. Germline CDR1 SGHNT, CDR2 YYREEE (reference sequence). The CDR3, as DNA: TGTGCCAGCGCCCCTTGGGGGACAGGGCGCAACCATGAGCAGTTCTTC. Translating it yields CASAPWGTGRNHEQFF.

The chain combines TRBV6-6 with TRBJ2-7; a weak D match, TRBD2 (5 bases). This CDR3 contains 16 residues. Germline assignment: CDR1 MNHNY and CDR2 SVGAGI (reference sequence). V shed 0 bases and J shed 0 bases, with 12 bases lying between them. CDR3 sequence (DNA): TGTGCCAGCAGTTACTCCGGAGGAACGGTCTCCTACGAGCAGTACTTC. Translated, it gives CASSYSGGTVSYEQYF.

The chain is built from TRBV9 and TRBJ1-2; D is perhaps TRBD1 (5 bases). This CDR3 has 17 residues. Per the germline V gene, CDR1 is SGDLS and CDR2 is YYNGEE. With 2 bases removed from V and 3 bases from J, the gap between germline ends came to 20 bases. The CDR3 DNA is TGTGCCAGCAGCGTGGCCAGGGCAGAAACAAACCACTATGGCTACACCTTC. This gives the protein CASSVARAETNHYGYTF.

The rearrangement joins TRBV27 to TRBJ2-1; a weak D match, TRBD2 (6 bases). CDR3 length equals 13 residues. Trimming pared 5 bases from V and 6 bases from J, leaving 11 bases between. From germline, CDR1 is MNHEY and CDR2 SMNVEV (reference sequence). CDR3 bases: TGTGCCAGCAGTCTCGGACTACCCAATGAGCAGTTCTTC. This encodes CASSLGLPNEQFF.

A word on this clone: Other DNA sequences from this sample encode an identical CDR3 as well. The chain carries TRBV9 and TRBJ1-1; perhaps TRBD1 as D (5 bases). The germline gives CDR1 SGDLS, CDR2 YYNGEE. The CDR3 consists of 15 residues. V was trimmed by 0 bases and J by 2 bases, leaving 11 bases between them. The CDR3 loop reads CASSVGGGGNTEAFF. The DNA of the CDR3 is TGTGCCAGCAGCGTAGGGGGGGGAGGCAACACTGAAGCTTTCTTT.

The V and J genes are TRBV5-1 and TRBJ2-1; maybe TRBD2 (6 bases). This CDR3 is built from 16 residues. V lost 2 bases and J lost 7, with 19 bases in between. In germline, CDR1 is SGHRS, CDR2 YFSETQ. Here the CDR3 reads CASSFTPGLRENEQFF. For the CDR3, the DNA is TGCGCCAGCAGCTTTACTCCGGGACTCAGGGAGAATGAGCAGTTCTTC. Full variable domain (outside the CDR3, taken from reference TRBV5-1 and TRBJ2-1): KAGVTQTPRYLIKTRGQQVTLSCSPISGHRSVSWYQQTPGQGLQFLFEYFSETQRNKGNFPGRFSGRQFSNSRSEMNVSTLELGDSALYLCASSFTPGLRENEQFFGPGTRLTVL.

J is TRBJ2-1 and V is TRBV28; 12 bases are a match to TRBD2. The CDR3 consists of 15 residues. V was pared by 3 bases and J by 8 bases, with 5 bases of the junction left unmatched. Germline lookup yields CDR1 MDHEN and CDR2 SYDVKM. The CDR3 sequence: CASSLTSGSIDEQFF. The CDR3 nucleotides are TGTGCCAGCAGTTTGACTAGCGGGAGCATCGATGAGCAGTTCTTC.

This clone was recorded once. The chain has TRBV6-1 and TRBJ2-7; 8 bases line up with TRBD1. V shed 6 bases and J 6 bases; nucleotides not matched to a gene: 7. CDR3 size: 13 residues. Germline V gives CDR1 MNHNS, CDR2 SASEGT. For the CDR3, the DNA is TGTGCCAGCAGCATTGACAGGGGTAGCGAGCAGTACTTC. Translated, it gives CASSIDRGSEQYF.

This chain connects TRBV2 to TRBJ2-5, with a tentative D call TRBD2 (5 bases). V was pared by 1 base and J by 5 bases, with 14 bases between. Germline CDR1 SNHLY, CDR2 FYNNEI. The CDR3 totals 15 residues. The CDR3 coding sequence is TGTGCCAGCAGTGAAGAGGGAGCGATTACCGAGACCCAGTACTTC. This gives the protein CASSEEGAITETQYF.